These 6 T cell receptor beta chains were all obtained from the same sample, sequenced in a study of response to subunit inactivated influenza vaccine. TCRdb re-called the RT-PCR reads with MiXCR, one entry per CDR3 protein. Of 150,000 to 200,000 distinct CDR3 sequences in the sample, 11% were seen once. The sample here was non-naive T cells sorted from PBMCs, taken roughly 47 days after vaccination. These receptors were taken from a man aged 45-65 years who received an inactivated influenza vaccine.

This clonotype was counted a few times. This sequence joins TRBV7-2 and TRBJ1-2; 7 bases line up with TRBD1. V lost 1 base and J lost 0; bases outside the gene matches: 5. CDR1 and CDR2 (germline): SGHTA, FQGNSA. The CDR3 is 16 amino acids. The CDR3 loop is CASSLEGAHPNYGYTF. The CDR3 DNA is TGTGCCAGCAGCTTAGAGGGGGCACATCCTAACTATGGCTACACCTTC.

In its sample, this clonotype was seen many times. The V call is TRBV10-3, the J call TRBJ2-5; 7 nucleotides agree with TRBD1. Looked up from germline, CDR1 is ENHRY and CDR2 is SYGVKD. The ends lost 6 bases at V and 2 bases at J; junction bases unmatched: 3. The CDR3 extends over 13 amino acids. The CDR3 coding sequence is TGTGCCATCAGCCCGGGACAGCAAGAGACCCAGTACTTC. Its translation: CAISPGQQETQYF.

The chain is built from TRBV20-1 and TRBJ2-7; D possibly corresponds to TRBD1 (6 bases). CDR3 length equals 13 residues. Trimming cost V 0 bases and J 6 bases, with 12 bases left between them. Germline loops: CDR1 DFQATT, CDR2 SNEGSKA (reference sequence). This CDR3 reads CSAREGGVSEQYF. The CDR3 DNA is TGCAGTGCTAGAGAAGGGGGAGTTAGCGAGCAGTACTTC.

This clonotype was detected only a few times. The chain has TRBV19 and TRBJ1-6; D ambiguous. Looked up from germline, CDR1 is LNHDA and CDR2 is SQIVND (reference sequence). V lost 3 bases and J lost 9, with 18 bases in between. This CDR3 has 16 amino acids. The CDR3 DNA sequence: TGTGCCAGTAGTATTTCCGTGACGGTGGAGGGTTCACCCCTCCACTTT. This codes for CASSISVTVEGSPLHF.

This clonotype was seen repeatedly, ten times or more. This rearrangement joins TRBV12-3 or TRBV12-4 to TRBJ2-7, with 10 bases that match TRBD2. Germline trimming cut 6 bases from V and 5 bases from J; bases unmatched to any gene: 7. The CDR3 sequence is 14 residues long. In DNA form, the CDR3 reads TGTGCCAGCAGCAAGCGGGAGGGTCGGGACGAGCAGTACTTC. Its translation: CASSKREGRDEQYF.

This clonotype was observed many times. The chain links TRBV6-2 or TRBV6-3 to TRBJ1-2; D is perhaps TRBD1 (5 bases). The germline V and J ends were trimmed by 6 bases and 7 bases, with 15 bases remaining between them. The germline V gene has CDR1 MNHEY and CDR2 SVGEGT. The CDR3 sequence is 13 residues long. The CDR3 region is CASREKGLGGYTF. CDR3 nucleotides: TGTGCCAGCAGGGAAAAGGGACTCGGTGGCTACACCTTC.